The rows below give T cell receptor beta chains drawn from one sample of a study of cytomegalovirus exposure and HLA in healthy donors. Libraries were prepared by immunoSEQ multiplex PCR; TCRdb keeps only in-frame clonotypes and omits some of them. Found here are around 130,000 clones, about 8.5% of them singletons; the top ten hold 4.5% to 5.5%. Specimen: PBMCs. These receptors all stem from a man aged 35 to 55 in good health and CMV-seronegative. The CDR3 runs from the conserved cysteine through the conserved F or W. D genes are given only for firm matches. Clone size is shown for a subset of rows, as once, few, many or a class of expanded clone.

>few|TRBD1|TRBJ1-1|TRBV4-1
TGCGCCAGCAGCCAAGCGAGGGACAGGGCCCCTGAAGCTTTCTTT
CASSQARDRAPEAFF
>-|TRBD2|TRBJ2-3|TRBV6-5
TGTGCCAGCAGTCCGGGAGGCGATACGCAGTATTTT
CASSPGGDTQYF
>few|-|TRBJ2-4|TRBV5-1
TGCGCCAGCAGCTCGGGTAATTTAGCCAAAAACATTCAGTACTTC
CASSSGNLAKNIQYF
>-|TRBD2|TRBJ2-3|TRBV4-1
TGCGCCAGCAGCCAAGCGGCTAGCGGGGGGGCAGATACGCAGTATTTT
CASSQAASGGADTQYF
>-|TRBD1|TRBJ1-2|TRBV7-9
TGTGCCAGCAGCTTAGACCCGACAGGGATGGTTTCTGGCTACACCTTC
CASSLDPTGMVSGYTF
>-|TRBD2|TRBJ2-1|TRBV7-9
TGTGCCAGCAGCCCCTCTCTACTAGCGGGCTCGAGCTCCTACAATGAGCAGTTCTTC
CASSPSLLAGSSSYNEQFF
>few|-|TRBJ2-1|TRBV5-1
TGCGCCAGCAGTGATAGCATCTACAATGAGCAGTTCTTC
CASSDSIYNEQFF
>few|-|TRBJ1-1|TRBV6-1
TGTGCCAGCAGGGGGGGGATGAACACTGAAGCTTTCTTT
CASRGGMNTEAFF
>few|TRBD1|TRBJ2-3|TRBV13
TGTGCCAGCACTCTGAGGACAGGGGGGACAGATACGCAGTATTTT
CASTLRTGGTDTQYF
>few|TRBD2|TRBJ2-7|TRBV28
TGTGCCAGCAGTTCCCTCCGACTAGCGGGGGCACTAAGCTCCTACGAGCAGTACTTC
CASSSLRLAGALSSYEQYF
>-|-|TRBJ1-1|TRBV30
TGTACCTGGTCTTTGAGTTGGAACACTGAAGCTTTCTTT
CTWSLSWNTEAFF
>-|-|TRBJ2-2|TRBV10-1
TGCGCCAGCAGTGAGTTCAGGGTCGGCACCGGGGAGCTGTTTTTT
CASSEFRVGTGELFF
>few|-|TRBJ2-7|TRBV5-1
TGCGCCAGCAGCGCAACGACGGGGGAAAGGGCCGAGCAGTACTTC
CASSATTGERAEQYF
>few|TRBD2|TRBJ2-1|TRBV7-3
TGTGCCAGCAGCCCTAGCGGGGGAGCCTACAATGAGCAGTTCTTC
CASSPSGGAYNEQFF
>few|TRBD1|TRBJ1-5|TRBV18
TGTGCCAGCTCACCACGAGGGACAGGTAGATGGTGGAATCAGCCCCAGCATTTT
CASSPRGTGRWWNQPQHF
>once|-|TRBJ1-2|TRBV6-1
TGTGCCAGCAGTGCCGAACTACAGGGTTTCCGTGGCTACACCTTC
CASSAELQGFRGYTF
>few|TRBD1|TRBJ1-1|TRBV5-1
TGCGCCAGCAGGAAGAGACAGGGGGCTAGCACTGAAGCTTTCTTT
CASRKRQGASTEAFF
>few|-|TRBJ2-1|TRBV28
TGTGCCAGCTCTCACGGGGTGTTCTACAATGAGCAGTTCTTC
CASSHGVFYNEQFF
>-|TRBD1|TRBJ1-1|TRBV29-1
TGCAGCGTCGACAGGGGGAACACTGAAGCTTTCTTT
CSVDRGNTEAFF
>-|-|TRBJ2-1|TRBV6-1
TGTGCCAGCAGTGAGTTGGCGGGGTCCTACAATGAGCAGTTCTTC
CASSELAGSYNEQFF
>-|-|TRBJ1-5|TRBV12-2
TGTGCAAGTCGCTTACGCCAGGGGGCGCACAATCAGCCCCAGCATTTT
CASRLRQGAHNQPQHF
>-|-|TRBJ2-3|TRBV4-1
TGCGCCAGCAGCCAAGAGAGGGGGGGGTCAGATACGCAGTATTTT
CASSQERGGSDTQYF